The 28 T cell receptor beta chains reported below all come from one sample, sequenced in a study of radiotherapy plus CTLA-4 blockade in lung cancer. This table comes from immunoSEQ multiplex PCR, and its TCRdb copy is limited to in-frame clones, with some not included. The sample includes under 50,000 clones, nearly 80% of them seen just once. The starting material was peripheral blood, obtained from a patient treated with radiotherapy plus ipilimumab. Source of these receptors: a human donor with non-small cell lung cancer that progressed on radiotherapy plus ipilimumab.

The chain recombines TRBV15 with TRBJ1-4; 9 bases are shared with TRBD1. The CDR3 totals 14 residues. The J segment lost 4 bases and the V segment lost 4 bases, leaving 1 base of the junction unmatched. Germline CDR1 is LNHNV and CDR2 is YYDKDF (reference sequence). The CDR3 is CATSKDRGNEKLFF. DNA of the CDR3: TGTGCCACCAGCAAGGACAGGGGTAATGAAAAACTGTTTTTT.

The sample holds one count of this clone. The chain uses TRBV2 and TRBJ1-2, with TRBD1 matching over 8 bases. Germline assignment: CDR1 SNHLY and CDR2 FYNNEI. V lost 7 bases and J lost 3; bases outside the gene matches: 7. The CDR3 totals 14 residues. The chain's CDR3 is CASIGGTGYYGYTF. The CDR3, as DNA: TGTGCCAGCATTGGGGGGACAGGATACTATGGCTACACCTTC.

The chain links TRBV27 to TRBJ2-1; D uncertain. Germline lookup yields CDR1 MNHEY and CDR2 SMNVEV (reference sequence). CDR3 length equals 14 residues. The V gene lost 3 bases and the J gene lost 7 bases, with 13 bases spanning the gap. The DNA for the CDR3 is TGTGCCAGCAGTTTGGAGAACTCGGTTAATGAGCAGTTCTTC. This sequence encodes CASSLENSVNEQFF.

Note on this clone: An end of the junction does not agree with germline; a read error may underlie this. This chain joins TRBV5-1 and TRBJ2-1; a possible D gene is TRBD2 (6 bases). This CDR3 comprises 15 residues. Germline V CDR1 and CDR2: SGHRS, YFSETQ. The CDR3 protein is CASTLGPGAYNEQFF. For the CDR3, the DNA is TGCGCCAGCACCTTGGGCCCGGGGGCCTACAATGAGCAGTTCTTC.

J is TRBJ2-2 and V is TRBV10-2; D remains ambiguous. The CDR3 spans 11 residues. V was clipped by 8 bases and J by 5 bases, with 6 bases between them. Germline V gene lookup returns CDR1 WSHSY and CDR2 SAAADI. CDR3 in amino acids: CASQQTGELFF. The CDR3 bases are TGCGCCAGCCAACAGACCGGGGAGCTGTTTTTT.

CDR3 loop: CASSQTPLFPTPQYF. CDR3 nucleotide sequence: TGCGCCAGCAGCCAAACCCCATTGTTCCCTACCCCCCAGTACTTC. This rearrangement joins TRBV4-1 to TRBJ2-7; no reliable D call. CDR3 size: 15 residues. Trimming took off 2 bases at V and 10 bases at J, with 21 bases between the two ends. Germline assignment: CDR1 MGHRA and CDR2 YSYEKL.

The chain combines TRBV2 with TRBJ2-1, with 10 bases that match TRBD2. J lost 7 bases, V lost 2 bases, and 8 bases had no gene match. The CDR3 has 16 amino acids. Germline CDR1 is SNHLY and CDR2 is FYNNEI. This CDR3 reads CASSEYRAGGRNEQFF. The CDR3 DNA reads TGTGCCAGCAGTGAATATAGAGCGGGGGGGCGGAATGAGCAGTTCTTC.

This chain connects TRBV6-5 to TRBJ2-3; 14 nucleotides line up with TRBD2. Trimming at V came to 3 bases and at J to 5 bases, leaving 4 bases not matched to a gene. This CDR3 is built from 16 residues. CDR1 and CDR2 from the germline V gene are MNHEY and SVGAGI. The CDR3 is CASSYRLAGGRDTQYF. Written as DNA, the CDR3 is TGTGCCAGCAGTTATAGACTAGCGGGGGGGAGAGATACGCAGTATTTT.

The V and J genes are TRBV7-9 and TRBJ1-3; TRBD1 is a possible D gene (6 bases). The germline V gene has CDR1 SEHNR and CDR2 FQNEAQ (reference sequence). There are 16 residues in the CDR3. V was pared by 2 bases and J by 2 bases, with 13 bases between. In DNA form, the CDR3 reads TGTGCCAGCAGCTTATTCAACAGGGATGCTGGAAACACCATATATTTT. This encodes CASSLFNRDAGNTIYF.

The chain couples TRBV6-6 to TRBJ2-1; 7 positions match TRBD2. CDR1 and CDR2 from the germline V gene are MNHNY and SVGAGI (reference sequence). The CDR3 spans 14 residues. The V gene end was trimmed by 2 bases and the J gene end by 10 bases; junction bases not matched to a gene: 8. The CDR3 region is CASSYRTSWYEQFF. In DNA, the CDR3 is TGTGCCAGCAGTTACAGGACTAGTTGGTACGAGCAGTTCTTC.

The chain couples TRBV7-6 to TRBJ1-3, with 7 bases fitting TRBD1. Trimming removed 3 bases from V and 1 base from J; junction bases left unmatched: 3. Per the germline V gene, CDR1 is SGHVS and CDR2 is FNYEAQ. This CDR3 region has 15 residues. CDR3: CASSFTGESGNTIYF. Written as DNA, the CDR3 is TGTGCCAGCAGCTTTACAGGGGAATCTGGAAACACCATATATTTT.

The rearrangement uses TRBV6-4 and TRBJ2-7; 7 bases line up with TRBD2. V trimming: 7 bases; J trimming: 7 bases; junction bases outside the gene matches: 16. Germline V lookup: CDR1 MRHNA, CDR2 SNTAGT. The CDR3 consists of 15 residues. This CDR3 is CASTRSGELYGEQYF. The CDR3 DNA follows: TGTGCCAGCACAAGGAGCGGGGAACTCTACGGGGAGCAGTACTTC.

The chain is built from TRBV11-3 and TRBJ2-2, with D possibly being TRBD1 (6 bases). The germline V gene has CDR1 SGHNT and CDR2 YENEEA. The V and J ends lost 1 base and 2 bases respectively, with 14 bases between them. The length of the CDR3 is 17 residues. CDR3 amino acids: CASSLVLLQGNTGELFF. The CDR3 DNA is TGTGCCAGCAGCTTAGTGTTACTACAGGGCAACACCGGGGAGCTGTTTTTT.

CDR3 residues: CASSATGGGYGYTF. The CDR3 nucleotides are TGTGCCAGCAGCGCGACAGGGGGAGGCTATGGCTACACCTTC. The chain is built from TRBV7-2 and TRBJ1-2; 9 bases are a match to TRBD1. With V trimmed by 5 bases and J by 4 bases, 5 bases remained unmatched. The CDR3 covers 14 residues. Germline loops: CDR1 SGHTA, CDR2 FQGNSA.

This clone was picked up one time. V and J are TRBV5-8 and TRBJ2-7; weak D call: TRBD2 (5 bases). The V gene lost 3 bases and the J gene lost 4 bases, with 11 bases spanning the gap. The V gene's germline CDR1 is SGHTS and CDR2 YDEGEE. CDR3 length equals 13 residues. The CDR3 loop reads CASSSGRLYEQYF. As DNA, the CDR3 is TGTGCCAGCAGCTCGGGGAGATTGTACGAGCAGTACTTC.

The J gene is TRBJ2-5, the V gene TRBV5-1; D is ambiguous. This CDR3 has 13 residues. Trimming took off 1 base at V and 0 bases at J, with 4 bases between the two ends. The germline V gene encodes CDR1 SGHRS and CDR2 YFSETQ. The CDR3 region has the DNA TGCGCCAGCAGCTTGACTCACCAAGAGACCCAGTACTTC. As protein: CASSLTHQETQYF.

The sample holds a few counts of this clone. The chain uses TRBV19 and TRBJ2-5; D gene uncertain. The V end was cut by 3 bases, the J end by 1 base, with 6 bases between. This CDR3 is 13 amino acids long. CDR1 is LNHDA, CDR2 SQIVND, per germline (reference sequence). Written as DNA, the CDR3 is TGTGCCAGTAGTATTGGAGTCCAAGAGACCCAGTACTTC. The encoded protein is CASSIGVQETQYF.

This chain uses TRBV12-5 with TRBJ2-3; D ambiguous. CDR3 length equals 12 residues. Trimming shortened V by 8 bases and J by 6 bases, and 12 bases separated the two germline ends. Germline CDR1 reads LGHNT; CDR2 reads FRNRAP. The CDR3 is CASTPLPDTQYF. The CDR3 DNA reads TGTGCTAGTACTCCCCTACCTGATACGCAGTATTTT.

The rearrangement links TRBV11-3 to TRBJ2-2, with 10 bases that match TRBD1. J gave up 3 bases and V 5 bases, and 12 bases lay outside the gene matches. This CDR3 has 18 residues. The germline V gene has CDR1 SGHNT and CDR2 YENEEA. CDR3: CASSPGFGQGDDTGELFF. CDR3 coding DNA: TGTGCCAGCAGCCCGGGTTTCGGACAGGGGGATGACACCGGGGAGCTGTTTTTT.

The chain has TRBV21-1 and TRBJ1-1; the table's D call of TRBD1 was not tested on the DNA. TRBV21-1 is a documented pseudogene. The CDR3 runs 16 residues. The CDR3 bases are TGTGCCAGAGAAGGAGTGGCAGGGGGCCTGAACACTGAAGCTTTCTTT. This encodes CAREGVAGGLNTEAFF.

The gene calls are TRBV7-9 and TRBJ1-1; D is unclear. The CDR3 loop spans 17 amino acids. Germline V gene sequence: CDR1 SEHNR, CDR2 FQNEAQ (reference sequence). The ends were cut back, 0 bases at V and 1 base at J, with 15 bases in the middle. CDR3 in DNA: TGTGCCAGCAGCTTAGCCGTACTTTCGACGGGGAACACTGAAGCTTTCTTT. Encoded protein: CASSLAVLSTGNTEAFF.

The gene calls are TRBV6-5 and TRBJ2-7, with D possibly being TRBD1 (6 bases). V lost 6 bases and J 2 bases, leaving 14 bases between the germline ends. Looked up from germline, CDR1 is MNHEY and CDR2 is SVGAGI. This CDR3 spans 14 amino acids. The DNA for the CDR3 is TGTGCCAGCAGGCCCTCCGGGACAACCTACGAGCAGTACTTC. It translates to CASRPSGTTYEQYF.

CDR3 sequence: CASRSPGQGAGYTF. In nucleotides, the CDR3 is TGCGCCAGCAGATCTCCGGGACAGGGGGCCGGCTACACCTTC. The chain has TRBV4-1 and TRBJ1-2; 12 nucleotides align to TRBD1. The CDR3 is made up of 14 amino acids. The germline V gene encodes CDR1 MGHRA and CDR2 YSYEKL. V lost 6 bases to trimming and J lost 8 bases; unmatched junction nucleotides: 7.

The rearrangement links TRBV19 to TRBJ2-3, with D possibly TRBD1 on 6 matching bases. V was pared by 6 bases and J by 1 base, with 11 bases between. Germline-derived CDR1 and CDR2 are LNHDA and SQIVND (reference sequence). The CDR3 contains 14 residues. The CDR3 coding sequence is TGTGCCAGTAGCGCAAACAGGGGCACAGATACGCAGTATTTT. This encodes CASSANRGTDTQYF. The full variable domain, in which reference TRBV19 and TRBJ2-3 provide the parts outside the CDR3, is DGGITQSPKYLFRKEGQNVTLSCEQNLNHDAMYWYRQDPGQGLRLIYYSQIVNDFQKGDIAEGYSVSREKKESFPLTVTSAQKNPTAFYLCASSANRGTDTQYFGPGTRLTVL.

J is TRBJ2-1 and V is TRBV7-9; 10 positions match TRBD2. The V segment lost 4 bases and the J segment 9 bases; nucleotides outside the gene matches: 12. The CDR3 consists of 16 residues. Germline CDR1 SEHNR, CDR2 FQNEAQ (reference sequence). Here the CDR3 reads CASSSRAGGAGLEQFF. Written as DNA, the CDR3 is TGTGCCAGCAGCTCTAGAGCGGGGGGGGCGGGTCTTGAGCAGTTCTTC. The variable domain in full, completed from reference TRBV7-9 and TRBJ2-1, reads DTGVSQNPRHKITKRGQNVTFRCDPISEHNRLYWYRQTLGQGPEFLTYFQNEAQLEKSRLLSDRFSAERPKGSFSTLEIQRTEQGDSAMYLCASSSRAGGAGLEQFFGPGTRLTVL.

The V and J genes are TRBV4-2 and TRBJ2-2; the D gene is possibly TRBD2 (6 bases). V lost 3 bases, J lost 4 bases, and 12 bases lay in between. The length of the CDR3 is 15 residues. Germline CDR1 is LGHNA and CDR2 is YNFKEQ. Here the CDR3 reads CASSQAGSGTGELFF. CDR3 bases: TGTGCCAGCAGCCAGGCGGGTAGCGGCACCGGGGAGCTGTTTTTT.

The V and J genes are TRBV19 and TRBJ1-2; possibly TRBD1 for D (5 bases). The germline V gene has CDR1 LNHDA and CDR2 SQIVND (reference sequence). The CDR3 is 13 residues long. Trimming removed 6 bases from V and 1 base from J, with 9 bases in between. The DNA of the CDR3 is TGTGCCAGTAGGAACAGGATTAACTATGGCTACACCTTC. The encoded protein is CASRNRINYGYTF. The variable domain in full, with the rest retrieved from reference TRBV19 and TRBJ1-2, is DGGITQSPKYLFRKEGQNVTLSCEQNLNHDAMYWYRQDPGQGLRLIYYSQIVNDFQKGDIAEGYSVSREKKESFPLTVTSAQKNPTAFYLCASRNRINYGYTFGSGTRLTVV.

The chain's CDR3 is CASSLETGGNEQFF. The CDR3 DNA follows: TGTGCCAGCAGCTTAGAAACAGGGGGCAATGAGCAGTTCTTC. The chain has TRBV11-3 and TRBJ2-1; 8 nucleotides agree with TRBD1. This CDR3 region has 14 residues. V lost 0 bases to trimming and J lost 6 bases; unmatched junction nucleotides: 1. CDR1 is SGHNT, CDR2 YENEEA, per germline.